This entry lists 6 T cell receptor beta chains sequenced from one sample in a study of shared clonotypes between healthy human individuals. Naive CD8 populations comprised CD45RO-negative cells positively selected for CCR7, excluding terminally differentiated effector memory CD45RA+ cells. The method was immunoSEQ multiplex PCR; TCRdb's version includes in-frame clones alone and lacks a portion of them. The sample contains roughly 2.1 million clones, approximately 94% of which appear only once. Sequenced sample: naive CD8+ T cells from PBMCs. All receptors derive from a young man in good health. Some clones in this sample may be carry-over from other donors' samples.

The chain links TRBV30 to TRBJ2-3; tentatively, D is TRBD2 (6 bases). Germline values: CDR1 GTSNPN, CDR2 SVGIG (reference sequence). V gave up 4 bases and J gave up 0 bases, with 20 bases separating them. The CDR3 has 17 amino acids. The CDR3, as DNA: TGTGCCTGGAAGCCCCCGCGGGGCACACCCAGCACAGATACGCAGTATTTT. Translating it yields CAWKPPRGTPSTDTQYF.

The V and J genes are TRBV6-6 and TRBJ2-7; TRBD1 is a possible D gene (6 bases). Germline V CDR1 and CDR2: MNHNY, SVGAGI (reference sequence). The CDR3 extends over 15 amino acids. Trimming removed 1 base at V and 9 bases at J, with 19 bases between. CDR3 nucleotide sequence: TGTGCCAGCAGTTACTGGGCAGGGGATCCCCTCGGGCAGTACTTC. Protein sequence: CASSYWAGDPLGQYF.

For this clone: This CDR3 is also generated by other DNA sequences in the sample. The chain joins TRBV9 to TRBJ2-7, with D possibly matching TRBD2 (5 bases). The germline CDR1 and CDR2 sequences are SGDLS and YYNGEE. This CDR3 comprises 11 residues. Deletions cut 4 bases from V and 7 bases from J, with 9 bases between. The CDR3: CASSSGGEQYF. CDR3 coding DNA: TGTGCCAGCAGCTCAGGCGGGGAGCAGTACTTC.

The chain carries TRBV19 and TRBJ1-1, with D possibly matching TRBD1 (5 bases). V was shortened by 5 bases and J by 2 bases, with 12 bases between the two germline ends. From germline, CDR1 is LNHDA and CDR2 SQIVND (reference sequence). The CDR3 is 14 amino acids. CDR3 in DNA: TGTGCCAGTAGTTCGACGGGGGATAACACTGAAGCTTTCTTT. As protein: CASSSTGDNTEAFF.

The chain employs TRBV9 and TRBJ1-2; a possible D gene is TRBD1 (6 bases). The CDR3 is made up of 16 amino acids. The V gene's germline CDR1 is SGDLS and CDR2 YYNGEE. The germline V and J ends were trimmed by 3 bases and 0 bases, with 15 bases remaining between them. The CDR3 DNA reads TGTGCCAGCAGCGCACCCCGGACAGAGACTAACTATGGCTACACCTTC. As protein: CASSAPRTETNYGYTF.

The genes are TRBV6-5 and TRBJ1-5; maybe TRBD1 (5 bases). Per the germline V gene, CDR1 is MNHEY and CDR2 is SVGAGI. V shed 5 bases and J shed 5 bases, with 16 bases lying between them. The CDR3 runs 15 residues. CDR3 nucleotides: TGTGCCAGCAGTCATGAGTGGGGCCCGGATCAGCCCCAGCATTTT. It translates to CASSHEWGPDQPQHF.